These 31 T cell receptor beta chains were sequenced from one sample in a study of blood T cell repertoires in COVID-19. Profiling relied on immunoSEQ multiplex PCR, and the TCRdb table lists in-frame clones only, not all of them. The sample has around 250,000 clones; approximately 80% are singletons. The sequencing input was peripheral blood. The receptors originated from a woman aged 80 or older with acute or convalescent COVID-19.

This clone was counted a single time. The chain links TRBV5-6 to TRBJ2-3, with D possibly TRBD1 on 5 matching bases. The CDR3 runs 16 residues. V was shortened by 4 bases and J by 4 bases, with 19 bases between the two germline ends. CDR1 and CDR2 from the germline V gene are SGHDT and YYEEEE. The CDR3 DNA reads TGTGCCAGCAGCACAACCCTCTCGCAGGGTTCAGATACGCAGTATTTT. It specifies CASSTTLSQGSDTQYF.

This clone was found a few times. This chain links TRBV7-9 with TRBJ2-7; 9 bases align to TRBD2. The V gene's germline CDR1 is SEHNR and CDR2 FQNEAQ (reference sequence). This CDR3 has 14 residues. The V and J ends lost 5 bases and 4 bases, in that order; junction bases with no gene match: 6. As DNA, the CDR3 is TGTGCCAGCAGCGGATATAGCGGGAGATACGAGCAGTACTTC. It specifies CASSGYSGRYEQYF.

The V and J genes are TRBV25-1 and TRBJ2-2; TRBD1 aligns across 8 bases. This CDR3 is built from 17 residues. Germline V gives CDR1 MGHDK, CDR2 SYGVNS. V shed 6 bases and J 5 bases; nucleotides not matched to a gene: 14. Here the CDR3 reads CASRASQGQGRTGELFF. In nucleotides, the CDR3 is TGTGCCAGCAGGGCCAGCCAAGGACAGGGAAGAACCGGGGAGCTGTTTTTT.

This chain links TRBV6-5 with TRBJ2-7; TRBD2 aligns across 11 bases. Unmatched junction bases numbered 3, after V lost 5 bases and J lost 3 bases. The germline V gene encodes CDR1 MNHEY and CDR2 SVGAGI. The CDR3 runs to 14 residues. The CDR3: CASSKTSGVYEQYF. The CDR3 DNA follows: TGTGCCAGCAGTAAGACTAGCGGGGTCTACGAGCAGTACTTC.

The chain uses TRBV28 and TRBJ1-3; D remains ambiguous. The CDR3 runs to 14 residues. Trimming removed 4 bases from V and 0 bases from J, with 7 bases in between. Germline CDR1 and CDR2: MDHEN and SYDVKM. The CDR3: CASSSTFSGNTIYF. As DNA, the CDR3 is TGTGCCAGCAGTTCGACATTCTCTGGAAACACCATATATTTT.

The count of this clone is one. This chain joins TRBV3-1 (or the pseudogene TRBV3-2) and TRBJ2-1; 14 positions agree with TRBD2. The V gene's germline CDR1 is LGHDT and CDR2 YNNKEL (reference sequence). The CDR3 covers 16 residues. J was trimmed by 9 bases and V by 3 bases; bases with no gene match: 7. The CDR3: CASSHPGLAGALEQFF. Here the CDR3 DNA reads TGTGCCAGCAGCCACCCGGGACTAGCGGGGGCGCTTGAGCAGTTCTTC.

Here the CDR3 reads CASSRTGNEQYF. For the CDR3, the DNA is TGTGCCAGCAGCCGGACAGGGAATGAGCAGTACTTC. The chain links TRBV5-4 to TRBJ2-7; 8 nucleotides agree with TRBD1. Per the germline V gene, CDR1 is SGHNT and CDR2 is YYREEE (reference sequence). V shed 4 bases and J 7 bases; nucleotides not matched to a gene: 4. This CDR3 region has 12 residues. Full variable domain (remainder filled in from reference TRBV5-4 and TRBJ2-7): ETGVTQSPTHLIKTRGQQVTLRCSSQSGHNTVSWYQQALGQGPQFIFQYYREEENGRGNFPPRFSGLQFPNYSSELNVNALELDDSALYLCASSRTGNEQYFGPGTRLTVT.

This clone has a single count. This chain joins TRBV24-1 and TRBJ2-1; 11 bases are a match to TRBD2. The germline V gene has CDR1 KGHDR and CDR2 SFDVKD. CDR3 length equals 19 residues. With 4 bases clipped from V and 2 bases from J, the junction kept 12 bases outside the gene matches. This CDR3 reads CATSDPGTSGQGPYNEQFF. CDR3 DNA sequence: TGTGCCACCAGTGACCCCGGGACTAGCGGACAGGGCCCCTACAATGAGCAGTTCTTC.

The V and J genes are TRBV29-1 and TRBJ2-7; 9 nucleotides align to TRBD1. V lost 5 bases and J lost 2; bases outside the gene matches: 4. CDR1 is SQVTM and CDR2 is ANQGSEA in the germline V gene. The CDR3 covers 13 residues. The DNA for the CDR3 is TGCAGCGTTAATGGACAGGGGCCCTACGAGCAGTACTTC. Protein product: CSVNGQGPYEQYF.

This sequence joins TRBV5-5 and TRBJ2-2; D possibly corresponds to TRBD2 (6 bases). The CDR3 extends over 11 amino acids. V was clipped by 4 bases and J by 12 bases, with 10 bases between them. Germline V gene data show CDR1 as SGHKS and CDR2 as YYEKEE (reference sequence). This CDR3 reads CASSRDSKLFF. CDR3 nucleotide sequence: TGTGCCAGCAGCAGGGACTCAAAGCTGTTTTTT.

This chain uses TRBV28 with TRBJ2-1; 9 bases are a match to TRBD2. The CDR3 consists of 17 residues. Germline assignment: CDR1 MDHEN and CDR2 SYDVKM. V was clipped by 1 base and J by 4 bases; unmatched bases: 8. The CDR3 DNA sequence: TGTGCCAGCAGTTTATTGGCTAGCGGGAAAACATACAATGAGCAGTTCTTC. This encodes CASSLLASGKTYNEQFF.

With respect to this clone: This sample includes further DNA sequences coding for the same CDR3. The V gene is TRBV5-1, the J gene TRBJ2-7; 9 bases map to TRBD2. The trim removed 3 bases at V and 2 bases at J, leaving 3 bases unmatched. The CDR3 sequence is 14 residues long. Germline CDR1 SGHRS, CDR2 YFSETQ. For the CDR3, the DNA is TGCGCCAGCAGCTCGACTAGCGGCACCTACGAGCAGTACTTC. It codes for CASSSTSGTYEQYF.

The CDR3, as DNA: TGTGCCAGCAGCCGGGACAGCCACTACGAGCAGTACTTC. This sequence encodes CASSRDSHYEQYF. The chain carries TRBV11-2 and TRBJ2-7, with 7 bases fitting TRBD1. Germline V gene data show CDR1 as SGHAT and CDR2 as FQNNGV. With 5 bases clipped from V and 3 bases from J, the junction kept 4 bases outside the gene matches. The CDR3 contains 13 residues.

This chain connects TRBV28 to TRBJ1-5, with 10 nucleotides matching TRBD1. The CDR3 is made up of 15 amino acids. CDR1 is MDHEN and CDR2 is SYDVKM in the germline V gene. Trimming at V came to 4 bases and at J to 5 bases, leaving 5 bases not matched to a gene. CDR3 DNA: TGTGCCAGCAGTTCGACCGGGACAGGGGATCAGCCCCAGCATTTT. Residues: CASSSTGTGDQPQHF.

J is TRBJ1-1 and V is TRBV7-3; 7 bases are a match to TRBD1. In germline, CDR1 is SGHTA, CDR2 FQGTGA. J lost 4 bases, V lost 5 bases, and 7 bases had no gene match. This CDR3 has 14 residues. The CDR3 coding sequence is TGTGCCAGCAGCCGCGGTCCAGGGGGCACTGAAGCTTTCTTT. Translating gives CASSRGPGGTEAFF.

This clone has a single count. The rearrangement links TRBV7-2 to TRBJ2-7; 7 bases line up with TRBD2. CDR1 is SGHTA and CDR2 is FQGNSA in the germline V gene. There are 12 residues in the CDR3. Trimming cost V 4 bases and J 3 bases; bases outside gene matches: 0. The CDR3 reads CASSSSGYEQYF. CDR3 DNA: TGTGCCAGCAGCTCTAGCGGCTACGAGCAGTACTTC.

The chain links TRBV5-1 to TRBJ2-3; TRBD2 agrees at 10 bases. V lost 0 bases, J lost 0 bases, and 4 bases stayed unmatched. The germline V gene encodes CDR1 SGHRS and CDR2 YFSETQ. This CDR3 spans 17 amino acids. This CDR3 reads CASSLGRTSGSTDTQYF. The CDR3 region has the DNA TGCGCCAGCAGCTTGGGGAGGACTAGCGGAAGCACAGATACGCAGTATTTT.

V is TRBV18 and J is TRBJ2-1; 9 bases map to TRBD2. The junction had 6 bases not matched to a gene; V was cut back by 2 bases and J by 7 bases. CDR1 and CDR2 (germline): KGHSH, LQKENI. The length of the CDR3 is 15 residues. CDR3 in DNA: TGTGCCAGCTCACCATTAGCGGGGGACGGGAATGAGCAGTTCTTC. Its protein product is CASSPLAGDGNEQFF.

The chain is built from TRBV30 and TRBJ2-1; 9 bases align to TRBD2. V trimming: 4 bases; J trimming: 6 bases; junction bases outside the gene matches: 1. The CDR3 is 12 amino acids. CDR1 GTSNPN and CDR2 SVGIG come from the germline V gene (reference sequence). CDR3 loop: CAWTSGINEQFF. The CDR3 region has the DNA TGTGCCTGGACTAGCGGGATCAATGAGCAGTTCTTC.

The chain links TRBV19 to TRBJ2-4; TRBD2 matches at 9 bases. CDR3 length: 18 residues. Germline V gene data show CDR1 as LNHDA and CDR2 as SQIVND (reference sequence). V was clipped by 3 bases and J by 5 bases; unmatched bases: 14. For the CDR3, the DNA is TGTGCCAGTAGTATGACAGTAGCGGGGGCCACTTACCAAAACATTCAGTACTTC. It codes for CASSMTVAGATYQNIQYF.

The chain joins TRBV28 to TRBJ2-7; no clear D gene. The CDR3 contains 12 residues. CDR1 is MDHEN, CDR2 SYDVKM, per germline. The V end was cut by 6 bases, the J end by 4 bases, with 10 bases between. CDR3 residues: CASSPRLYEQYF. CDR3 DNA: TGTGCCAGCAGCCCTCGACTTTACGAGCAGTACTTC.

The CDR3 protein is CASSEFSGGTGELFF. The DNA for the CDR3 is TGTGCCAGCAGTGAGTTCAGCGGGGGGACCGGGGAGCTGTTTTTT. The gene calls are TRBV2 and TRBJ2-2; the match to TRBD2 covers 9 bases. Germline CDR1 is SNHLY and CDR2 is FYNNEI. The trim removed 3 bases at V and 5 bases at J, leaving 4 bases unmatched. This CDR3 is 15 amino acids long.

The V gene is TRBV7-3, the J gene TRBJ1-6; no reliable D call. Germline CDR1 reads SGHTA; CDR2 reads FQGTGA. The germline V and J ends were trimmed by 6 bases and 5 bases, with 11 bases remaining between them. The CDR3 is 14 amino acids. The CDR3 is CASSPTADNSPLHF. The CDR3, as DNA: TGTGCCAGCAGTCCGACGGCGGATAATTCACCCCTCCACTTT.

This clone appeared a few times. V is TRBV12-3 or TRBV12-4 and J is TRBJ1-2; possibly TRBD1 for D (6 bases). This CDR3 region has 13 residues. V gave up 6 bases and J gave up 8 bases, with 16 bases separating them. The CDR3 nucleotides read TGTGCCAGCAGAAGTGGACAGTACTCGGGCTACACCTTC. It encodes CASRSGQYSGYTF.

In its sample, this clone was seen a few times. The chain links TRBV19 to TRBJ2-2; 8 nucleotides align to TRBD1. The germline V gene has CDR1 LNHDA and CDR2 SQIVND (reference sequence). This CDR3 is 17 amino acids long. The V gene end was trimmed by 5 bases and the J gene end by 3 bases; junction bases not matched to a gene: 11. The CDR3 DNA is TGTGCCAGTAGTCCCCTCCAAGGACAGGGATACACCGGGGAGCTGTTTTTT. Its protein product is CASSPLQGQGYTGELFF.

This clone occurred once. The junction does not match germline at one end; this may be a read error. Other DNA variants within this sample encode the same CDR3. The rearrangement links TRBV5-1 to TRBJ1-1; TRBD1 is a possible D gene (5 bases). Germline CDR1 reads SGHRS; CDR2 reads YFSETQ. The CDR3 has 14 residues. CDR3 residues: CASSLEGGTTEAFF. CDR3 sequence (DNA): TGCGCCAGCAGTTTGGAGGGCGGGACCACTGAAGCTTTCTTT. The variable domain in full, with the rest retrieved from reference TRBV5-1 and TRBJ1-1, is KAGVTQTPRYLIKTRGQQVTLSCSPISGHRSVSWYQQTPGQGLQFLFEYFSETQRNKGNFPGRFSGRQFSNSRSEMNVSTLELGDSALYLCASSLEGGTTEAFFGQGTRLTVV.

This clone has a handful of counts. The chain links TRBV28 to TRBJ2-7, with 9 bases lining up with TRBD1. There are 16 residues in the CDR3. V was clipped by 4 bases and J by 3 bases; unmatched bases: 10. The V gene's germline CDR1 is MDHEN and CDR2 SYDVKM. CDR3: CASSSPKRDRVYEQYF. DNA for the CDR3: TGTGCCAGCAGTTCTCCCAAACGGGACAGGGTCTACGAGCAGTACTTC. Combining the CDR3 with reference TRBV28 and TRBJ2-7 gives the whole variable domain DVKVTQSSRYLVKRTGEKVFLECVQDMDHENMFWYRQDPGLGLRLIYFSYDVKMKEKGDIPEGYSVSREKKERFSLILESASTNQTSMYLCASSSPKRDRVYEQYFGPGTRLTVT.

V and J are TRBV10-3 and TRBJ1-3; a weak D match, TRBD1 (6 bases). V was shortened by 5 bases and J by 0 bases, with 11 bases between the two germline ends. Looked up from germline, CDR1 is ENHRY and CDR2 is SYGVKD. This CDR3 spans 15 amino acids. Here the CDR3 reads CAISLGTSSGNTIYF. As DNA, the CDR3 is TGTGCCATCAGTTTAGGGACAAGCTCTGGAAACACCATATATTTT.

The genes are TRBV5-4 and TRBJ2-5, with 11 bases that match TRBD2. Losses at the gene ends were 2 bases for V and 3 bases for J; bases not matched to a gene: 6. The CDR3 consists of 16 residues. Germline V CDR1 and CDR2: SGHNT, YYREEE (reference sequence). This CDR3 is CASSFSLAGGKETQYF. CDR3 DNA sequence: TGTGCCAGCAGCTTTTCCCTAGCGGGGGGAAAAGAGACCCAGTACTTC.

V is TRBV9 and J is TRBJ2-5; D might be TRBD1 (6 bases). Per germline, CDR1 SGDLS and CDR2 YYNGEE. This CDR3 region has 15 residues. V lost 0 bases to trimming and J lost 4 bases, with 13 bases between them. CDR3 residues: CASSVAGQYPETQYF. The CDR3 region has the DNA TGTGCCAGCAGCGTAGCTGGACAGTACCCAGAGACCCAGTACTTC.

The count of this clone is one. The genes are TRBV6-5 and TRBJ2-3; TRBD1 might be the D (6 bases). From germline, CDR1 is MNHEY and CDR2 SVGAGI. The length of the CDR3 is 14 residues. Trimming took 7 bases from V and 0 from J, leaving 11 bases between them. CDR3 coding DNA: TGTGCCAGCACCCTACAGGGAAGCACAGATACGCAGTATTTT. The encoded protein is CASTLQGSTDTQYF.